This entry features one TCR beta chain sequence. Its recognized antigen is unknown. Base qualities were left out, and no much larger clone turns up one base away. The sample belongs to a study of cytotoxic CD8 clonotypes in ibrutinib-treated CLL (TCRdb year 2021). General notes on the study: In this cohort, around 14 patients were treatment-naive and roughly ten were relapsed/refractory, while some 17 had unmutated IGHV. Cryopreserved peripheral blood mononuclear cells were obtained before treatment, at response, and at either sustained remission or disease progression. An average of 255,043 productive templates and 94,082 productive rearrangements was obtained per sample. All remission and progressive disease samples were collected while patients were still receiving ibrutinib. Of the approximately 91 people in the trial, roughly 27 had longitudinal samples available. Response samples were taken after a median of around 13 months on treatment, ranging from roughly 6 to 36 months. Responses were partial in roughly 24 patients and complete in 2; after median 68 months follow-up, around 15 stayed in remission and some twelve progressed. Beyond this particular receptor, the publication reports: An increase in clonality was observed at ibrutinib response, with clonality remaining stable during sustained remission and falling back toward baseline at progression. Public clonotypes were found to be uncommon and were observed to contract or remain stable during treatment; the increase in clonality was shown to reflect expansion of private clonotypes at ibrutinib response. Lymph node repertoires were not examined, and the timing of sampling was not matched between patients in sustained remission and those whose disease progressed. Baseline clonality exceeded that of age-matched healthy donors and correlated strongly with circulating CD8+ T-cell counts.

V is clipped by 5 bases and J by 6 bases, and the sequence between their germline boundaries is 16 bases long. Including cysteine and phenylalanine, the CDR3 has 14 amino acids. CDR3 DNA only is kept here, 42 bases in frame from base 1. CDR1 MDHEN and CDR2 SYDVKM were looked up in the germline V gene. The sample's time point label, in plain terms: around 25 months on ibrutinib. For TCR beta library preparation, roughly 2 micrograms of genomic DNA were extracted from the cryopreserved PBMCs. Longitudinal blood samples from CLL patients on ibrutinib monotherapy underwent high-throughput TCR beta sequencing. The patients were enrolled in a single-center, open-label phase 2 trial of ibrutinib monotherapy. On a MiSeq, deep resolution sequencing aimed for a depth between 1 in 1 million and 1 in 200,000 T cells, with each clonotype covered around 9.2x on average. The immunoSEQ hsTCRB Kit was used to generate TCR beta libraries. On the study's bioinformatics: ImmunoSEQ Data Assistant and ImmunoSEQ Analyzer were used for data analysis, and V, D and J genes were assigned according to IMGT definitions. Clonality, which ranges from 0 to 1, was calculated by subtracting the normalized Shannon entropy of productive rearrangement frequencies from one. Only overrepresented clonotypes making up at least 0.05% of each patient's repertoire were included in the public clonotype analysis. Repertoires from thirteen age-matched healthy donors in immuneACCESS were used as clonality controls. The immuneACCESS repertoire file appears here via TCRdb, limited to in-frame rearrangements. These files lack a portion of the clones; in checked studies, under half of the deficit traces to unresolved V genes, and the cause of the others is not known. V, J and clone size were drawn from that table, and D and trimming were deduced from the DNA. This sample holds about 130,000 clones; approximately 85% were observed only once. Roughly 2% of the sample belongs to the ten largest clones.

The TCR was taken from a human donor with chronic lymphocytic leukemia. This specimen was PBMCs, taken after 24 months of ibrutinib treatment. This chain is built from TRBV28 and TRBJ1-2, with the D gene not clear enough to name. The CDR3 region: CASSPSGYGDGYTF. The DNA sequence follows: TGTGCCAGCAGTCCCTCGGGGTACGGCGATGGCTACACCTTC.